This TCR beta chain was observed in a study of regulatory T cells in long-lasting Graves disease. CDR1 MNHNS and CDR2 SASEGT come from the germline V gene. This CDR3 spans 13 amino acids. V lost 7 bases to trimming and J lost 9 bases, with 16 bases between them. Assembly of TCR beta libraries relied on iRepertoire HTBI primers together with Arm-PCR of CDR3 regions. TCRdb reprocessed the multiplex PCR reads via MiXCR and lists one record per CDR3 protein. Here the sample spans roughly 500,000 distinct CDR3 sequences, roughly 21% being singletons. Regarding time point: persistent/refractory GD, antithyroid drugs over 5 years with positive TRAb. After RNA was extracted from PBMCs, the TCR library was made from it. Graves' disease diagnosis followed American Thyroid Association guidelines. Staff drew roughly 9 milliliters of peripheral blood into EDTA tubes. About this clonotype itself: Antigen: not known.

Regarding the study as a whole: Accuracy may have suffered from the small sample size.

The sequence came from a female donor with Graves disease. J is TRBJ1-5 and V is TRBV6-1, with D maybe TRBD1 (5 bases). The source material was peripheral blood mononuclear cells (PBMCs), sampled when the disease was refractory, from a patient treated with antithyroid drugs. The CDR3 bases are TGTGCCAGCAACGGGGACGGGGATCGGCCCCAGCATTTT. As protein: CASNGDGDRPQHF.